These 5 T cell receptor beta chains share one sample of origin, sequenced in a study of T cell responses to AZD1222 COVID-19 vaccine. Generated by immunoSEQ multiplex PCR, the TCRdb table keeps only in-frame clones and is missing some. Altogether under 200,000 clones are present, roughly nine tenths being singletons, with the ten largest covering around 1.8%. The input for sequencing was peripheral blood, taken on day 0 of AZD1222 vaccination. These receptors all come from an adult in good health.

This chain links TRBV28 with TRBJ2-3; the match to TRBD2 covers 7 bases. The trim removed 6 bases at V and 1 base at J, leaving 7 bases unmatched. This CDR3 has 15 amino acids. The germline V gene encodes CDR1 MDHEN and CDR2 SYDVKM. The CDR3 reads CASSPMAGGTDTQYF. For the CDR3, the DNA is TGTGCCAGCAGCCCCATGGCGGGGGGCACAGATACGCAGTATTTT.

The rearrangement joins TRBV11-2 to TRBJ1-1; D not certain. Germline values: CDR1 SGHAT, CDR2 FQNNGV. The CDR3 runs to 14 residues. Trimming cost V 3 bases and J 4 bases, with 12 bases left between them. As DNA, the CDR3 is TGTGCCAGCAGCTTCGAGCACCCCGGCACTGAAGCTTTCTTT. This encodes CASSFEHPGTEAFF. Filled out from reference TRBV11-2 and TRBJ1-1, the complete variable domain reads EAGVAQSPRYKIIEKRQSVAFWCNPISGHATLYWYQQILGQGPKLLIQFQNNGVVDDSQLPKDRFSAERLKGVDSTLKIQPAKLEDSAVYLCASSFEHPGTEAFFGQGTRLTVV.

V is TRBV12-3 or TRBV12-4 and J is TRBJ1-3; D gene ambiguous. V was pared by 5 bases and J by 4 bases, with 3 bases between. The CDR3 sequence is 11 residues long. CDR3 nucleotides: TGTGCCAGCAGTCAAGGAAACACCATATATTTT. It codes for CASSQGNTIYF.

This clone was seen only once. The chain couples TRBV25-1 to TRBJ1-1; TRBD1 is a possible D gene (6 bases). This CDR3 is built from 18 residues. The germline V gene encodes CDR1 MGHDK and CDR2 SYGVNS. V lost 2 bases, J lost 1 base, and 20 bases lay in between. In nucleotides, the CDR3 is TGTGCCAGCAGTGAACGGGGGGCTCGGGCGGGACAGAACACTGAAGCTTTCTTT. This sequence encodes CASSERGARAGQNTEAFF.

The genes are TRBV7-6 and TRBJ2-7; 7 bases agree with TRBD1. The germline V gene encodes CDR1 SGHVS and CDR2 FNYEAQ. The length of the CDR3 is 15 residues. Germline trimming cut 5 bases from V and 2 bases from J; bases unmatched to any gene: 9. In DNA form, the CDR3 reads TGTGCCAGCAGCGTCAGACAGGGAACAACCTACGAGCAGTACTTC. It is translated as CASSVRQGTTYEQYF. The full variable domain, rest sourced from reference TRBV7-6 and TRBJ2-7, is GAGVSQSPRYKVTKRGQDVALRCDPISGHVSLYWYRQALGQGPEFLTYFNYEAQQDKSGLPNDRFSAERPEGSISTLTIQRTEQRDSAMYRCASSVRQGTTYEQYFGPGTRLTVT.